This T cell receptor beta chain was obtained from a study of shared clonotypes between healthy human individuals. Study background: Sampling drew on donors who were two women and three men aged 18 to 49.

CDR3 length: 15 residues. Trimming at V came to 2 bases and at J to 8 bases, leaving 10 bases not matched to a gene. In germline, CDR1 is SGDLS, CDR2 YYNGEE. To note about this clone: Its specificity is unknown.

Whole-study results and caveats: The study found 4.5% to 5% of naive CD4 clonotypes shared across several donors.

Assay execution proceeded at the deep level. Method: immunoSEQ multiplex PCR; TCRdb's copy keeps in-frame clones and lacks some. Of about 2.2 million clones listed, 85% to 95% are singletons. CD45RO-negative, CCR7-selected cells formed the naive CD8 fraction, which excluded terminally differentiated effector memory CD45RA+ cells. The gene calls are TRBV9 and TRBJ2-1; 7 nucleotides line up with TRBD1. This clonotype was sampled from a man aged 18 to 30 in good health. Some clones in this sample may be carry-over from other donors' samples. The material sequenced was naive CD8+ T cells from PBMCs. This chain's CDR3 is CASSVAGQDIDEQFF. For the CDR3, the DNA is TGTGCCAGCAGCGTCGCCGGACAGGATATAGATGAGCAGTTCTTC.